This T cell receptor (beta chain) originates from a study of Graves' ophthalmopathy and Graves' hyperthyroidism. Overall study findings and caveats: The model predicted progression of ophthalmopathy with a sensitivity of just over 70%, and its specificity was approximately 77%.

From RNA, the CDR3 regions of TCR beta chains were amplified and sequenced. RT-PCR was first run with HTBI primers, then multiplex PCR in a second round. TCRdb ran MiXCR on the multiplex PCR reads and lists one entry per CDR3 protein. The data hold nearly 400,000 distinct CDR3 sequences, with 15% to 20% observed a single time. Comment on this clonotype: Its specificity is unknown.

CDR1 is MDHEN, CDR2 SYDVKM, per germline. This CDR3 region has 14 residues. The V and J ends lost 3 bases and 4 bases, in that order; junction bases with no gene match: 5. This TCR was recovered from a woman between 18 and 30 years old with Graves' ophthalmopathy. Sample: peripheral blood. This chain joins TRBV28 and TRBJ1-2, with 7 positions matching TRBD1. The CDR3 coding sequence is TGTGCCAGCAGTTTGGCGGGACAGAGCTATGGCTACACCTTC. Protein: CASSLAGQSYGYTF.